Shown below are 23 T cell receptor beta chains from a single sample sequenced in a study of technical replicates of blood from a handful of donors. This table comes from immunoSEQ multiplex PCR, and its TCRdb copy is limited to in-frame clones, with some not included. The sample includes about 80,000 clones, 91% of them seen just once. The sequenced material came from T cells isolated from PBMCs. The receptor source for this set is a human donor in good health.

This chain connects TRBV10-1 to TRBJ1-1; 8 bases are a match to TRBD1. V dropped 3 bases and J dropped 0; count of bases not matched to a gene: 6. Germline V lookup: CDR1 WNHNN, CDR2 SYGVQD (reference sequence). CDR3 length equals 16 residues. In DNA, the CDR3 is TGCGCCAGCAGTGAAGGAGCAGGGGGCATGAACACTGAAGCTTTCTTT. Its protein product is CASSEGAGGMNTEAFF.

This chain connects TRBV6-6 to TRBJ2-7, with 9 bases matching TRBD2. This CDR3 has 14 residues. Germline loops: CDR1 MNHNY, CDR2 SVGAGI (reference sequence). V gave up 8 bases and J gave up 0 bases; unmatched junction bases: 5. The CDR3 region is CASSGTSSSYEQYF. Written as DNA, the CDR3 is TGTGCCAGCTCCGGGACTAGCTCCTCCTACGAGCAGTACTTC.

The chain uses TRBV13 and TRBJ1-4; D unclear. Germline CDR1 and CDR2: PRHDT and FYEKMQ (reference sequence). The CDR3 sequence is 15 residues long. The ends were cut back, 5 bases at V and 2 bases at J, with 12 bases in the middle. This chain's CDR3 is CASSQTGITNEKLFF. The CDR3 DNA follows: TGTGCCAGCAGCCAGACGGGGATTACTAATGAAAAACTGTTTTTT.

V usage is TRBV29-1 and J usage is TRBJ1-1; 10 bases line up with TRBD1. V gave up 5 bases and J gave up 7 bases; unmatched junction bases: 7. The CDR3 is made up of 13 amino acids. CDR1 and CDR2 (germline): SQVTM, ANQGSEA. CDR3: CSVRTGGAVEAFF. The CDR3 nucleotides read TGCAGCGTTCGGACAGGGGGGGCGGTTGAAGCTTTCTTT.

J is TRBJ2-5 and V is TRBV6-6; D unclear. Germline lookup yields CDR1 MNHNY and CDR2 SVGAGI (reference sequence). The CDR3 contains 11 residues. V was pared by 6 bases and J by 1 base, with 3 bases between. The CDR3 loop is CASSRQETQYF. In DNA, the CDR3 is TGTGCCAGCAGCCGCCAAGAGACCCAGTACTTC.

CDR3 region: CASRLAFPGGSYNEQFF. The CDR3 DNA reads TGTGCAAGTCGCTTAGCGTTCCCAGGGGGTTCCTACAATGAGCAGTTCTTC. V usage is TRBV12-2 and J usage is TRBJ2-1; no check of the table's D call, TRBD1, against the DNA was made. TRBV12-2 constitutes a pseudogene. CDR3 length equals 17 residues.

The chain joins TRBV5-4 to TRBJ2-7; 12 bases match TRBD2. The CDR3 length is 14 residues. Trimming at V came to 0 bases and at J to 7 bases, leaving 2 bases not matched to a gene. Germline V lookup: CDR1 SGHNT, CDR2 YYREEE (reference sequence). For the CDR3, the DNA is TGTGCCAGCAGCTTGGGTACTAGCGGGAGGGAGCAGTACTTC. Encoded protein: CASSLGTSGREQYF. The full variable domain, in which reference TRBV5-4 and TRBJ2-7 provide the parts outside the CDR3, is ETGVTQSPTHLIKTRGQQVTLRCSSQSGHNTVSWYQQALGQGPQFIFQYYREEENGRGNFPPRFSGLQFPNYSSELNVNALELDDSALYLCASSLGTSGREQYFGPGTRLTVT.

The rearrangement links TRBV4-1 to TRBJ1-3; no firm D call. The germline V and J ends were trimmed by 1 base and 4 bases, with 11 bases remaining between them. The CDR3 sequence is 15 residues long. The V gene's germline CDR1 is MGHRA and CDR2 YSYEKL. CDR3 bases: TGCGCCAGCAGCCAAGTGATGGGAGCAGGAAACACCATATATTTT. Protein: CASSQVMGAGNTIYF.

This rearrangement joins TRBV6-5 to TRBJ2-3, with a weak D call TRBD2 (5 bases). CDR1 and CDR2 from the germline V gene are MNHEY and SVGAGI. Trimming cost V 5 bases and J 2 bases, with 8 bases left between them. The length of the CDR3 is 13 residues. The CDR3 spells CASSVTITDTQYF. The CDR3 DNA is TGTGCCAGCAGTGTGACTATCACAGATACGCAGTATTTT.

V usage is TRBV5-8 and J usage is TRBJ1-1; perhaps TRBD1 as D (6 bases). This CDR3 has 13 amino acids. The germline V gene encodes CDR1 SGHTS and CDR2 YDEGEE. Trimming took off 4 bases at V and 2 bases at J, with 9 bases between the two ends. CDR3 DNA sequence: TGTGCCAGCAGCGTACAGGGTAACACTGAAGCTTTCTTT. Translating gives CASSVQGNTEAFF.

The chain recombines TRBV28 with TRBJ1-1; D possibly corresponds to TRBD1 (6 bases). Trimming removed 7 bases from V and 5 bases from J, with 8 bases in between. Germline V gene lookup returns CDR1 MDHEN and CDR2 SYDVKM. The CDR3 is 11 residues long. CDR3 loop: CASTTGTEAFF. The CDR3, as DNA: TGTGCCAGCACCACAGGGACTGAAGCTTTCTTT.

The chain couples TRBV6-5 to TRBJ1-2; possibly TRBD1 for D (6 bases). This CDR3 is 16 amino acids long. Per germline, CDR1 MNHEY and CDR2 SVGAGI. V gave up 4 bases and J gave up 4 bases, with 19 bases separating them. CDR3 nucleotide sequence: TGTGCCAGCAGTTTTTCGACAGGCCATAAGACCTATGGCTACACCTTC. Translating gives CASSFSTGHKTYGYTF.

The rearrangement joins TRBV5-1 to TRBJ1-1, with D hard to call. The length of the CDR3 is 13 residues. CDR1 and CDR2 from the germline V gene are SGHRS and YFSETQ. The V end lost 0 bases, the J end lost 5 bases, and 8 bases lay between the germline ends. This CDR3 is CASSLDGETEAFF. The CDR3 region has the DNA TGCGCCAGCAGCTTGGATGGGGAGACTGAAGCTTTCTTT.

The chain joins TRBV27 to TRBJ2-7; D is perhaps TRBD2 (6 bases). Between the trimmed V and J ends, which lost 3 bases and 5 bases, there was a span of 8 bases. Germline V lookup: CDR1 MNHEY, CDR2 SMNVEV (reference sequence). There are 12 residues in the CDR3. The CDR3 spells CASSFGSHEQYF. Here the CDR3 DNA reads TGTGCCAGCAGTTTCGGGAGCCACGAGCAGTACTTC.

The CDR3 region is CASSLQTSGRFWAGELFF. In DNA form, the CDR3 reads TGTGCCAGCAGTTTACAGACTAGCGGGAGGTTCTGGGCCGGGGAGCTGTTTTTT. The chain recombines TRBV27 with TRBJ2-2; 13 nucleotides agree with TRBD2. CDR1 is MNHEY and CDR2 is SMNVEV in the germline V gene (reference sequence). This CDR3 comprises 18 residues. Trimming cost V 2 bases and J 6 bases; bases outside gene matches: 9.

The chain is built from TRBV5-1 and TRBJ2-2; tentative D call: TRBD2 (6 bases). Germline-derived CDR1 and CDR2 are SGHRS and YFSETQ. V was shortened by 4 bases and J by 6 bases, with 19 bases between the two germline ends. This CDR3 region has 16 residues. Here the CDR3 reads CASSPGAFRDSGELFF. As DNA, the CDR3 is TGCGCCAGCAGCCCCGGGGCCTTTAGGGACTCCGGGGAGCTGTTTTTT.

This CDR3 reads CASSLGTGAGVNQPQHF. The CDR3 DNA reads as TGTGCCAGCAGCTTAGGGACAGGGGCAGGGGTCAATCAGCCCCAGCATTTT. The chain carries TRBV7-9 and TRBJ1-5; 9 positions agree with TRBD1. V was clipped by 1 base and J by 3 bases; unmatched bases: 7. Germline V lookup: CDR1 SEHNR, CDR2 FQNEAQ (reference sequence). The CDR3 is 17 amino acids.

V usage is TRBV2 and J usage is TRBJ2-5; 9 nucleotides agree with TRBD2. After removal of 6 bases from V and 4 bases from J, the junction contained 3 bases not matched to a gene. CDR3 length: 13 residues. Per germline, CDR1 SNHLY and CDR2 FYNNEI. The CDR3 sequence: CASRREGVETQYF. The DNA of the CDR3 is TGTGCCAGCAGGCGGGAGGGGGTAGAGACCCAGTACTTC.

The chain employs TRBV7-2 and TRBJ2-3; a possible D gene is TRBD1 (6 bases). There are 15 residues in the CDR3. V was clipped by 0 bases and J by 2 bases, with 9 bases between them. Germline V gene sequence: CDR1 SGHTA, CDR2 FQGNSA. CDR3 sequence: CASSLAGHPTDTQYF. The CDR3 nucleotides read TGTGCCAGCAGCTTAGCGGGACACCCCACAGATACGCAGTATTTT.

The chain has TRBV11-2 and TRBJ2-7; weak D call: TRBD1 (6 bases). V was clipped by 5 bases and J by 3 bases, with 11 bases between them. The CDR3 spans 13 residues. Germline V gives CDR1 SGHAT, CDR2 FQNNGV. The CDR3: CASSAGTIYEQYF. The CDR3 DNA reads as TGTGCCAGCAGCGCCGGGACAATCTACGAGCAGTACTTC.

The chain joins TRBV5-1 to TRBJ2-7; 7 bases align to TRBD2. J was trimmed by 0 bases and V by 2 bases; bases with no gene match: 5. Germline V gene data show CDR1 as SGHRS and CDR2 as YFSETQ. The CDR3 runs to 15 residues. The CDR3 DNA reads as TGCGCCAGCAGCTTAACTAGCGCATCCTCCTACGAGCAGTACTTC. Protein product: CASSLTSASSYEQYF.

V gene TRBV29-1 combines with J gene TRBJ1-2; D ambiguous. Germline V CDR1 and CDR2: SQVTM, ANQGSEA. The CDR3 extends over 11 amino acids. Trimming stripped 1 base from V and 4 bases from J, with 4 bases between. The CDR3 spells CSVEGGYGYTF. The CDR3 DNA reads as TGCAGCGTTGAAGGAGGCTATGGCTACACCTTC.

The rearrangement links TRBV4-1 to TRBJ2-5; D is ambiguous. V was shortened by 4 bases and J by 1 base, with 10 bases between the two germline ends. The CDR3 sequence is 14 residues long. The germline V gene has CDR1 MGHRA and CDR2 YSYEKL. CDR3 residues: CASSRRNSQETQYF. DNA of the CDR3: TGCGCCAGCAGCCGCCGGAACAGCCAAGAGACCCAGTACTTC.